Here is one TCR beta chain with its context. What it binds is unknown. The entry originates in a study of long-term antiretroviral therapy in people with HIV. With survey level as its setting, the immunoSEQ assay was v3.0. Here immunoSEQ multiplex PCR was the method, and the copy in TCRdb shows in-frame clones only, minus some. The top ten clones hold 10% to 15% of a sample with about 17,000 clones, about nine tenths of them seen once. The CDR3 sequence is 17 residues long. Germline-derived CDR1 and CDR2 are MNHEY and SMNVEV (reference sequence). V trimming: 5 bases; J trimming: 5 bases; junction bases outside the gene matches: 13. Study-level findings and limits: Before ART, certain clones expanded, and these dominated the repertoire at all time points. After ART, diversity increased yet remained lower than transplant donor controls. Neither ART adherence, viral resistance nor therapy changes were documented.

This chain links TRBV27 with TRBJ1-1, with TRBD1 matching 11 bases. The sequence was obtained from a woman in her forties with HIV. Sequences were derived from unsorted PBMCs, sampled 0.6 years after starting antiretroviral therapy. CDR3 sequence reads: CASSPMDRGRRFTEAFF. CDR3 DNA: TGTGCCAGCAGTCCCATGGACAGGGGGCGTCGGTTTACTGAAGCTTTCTTT.